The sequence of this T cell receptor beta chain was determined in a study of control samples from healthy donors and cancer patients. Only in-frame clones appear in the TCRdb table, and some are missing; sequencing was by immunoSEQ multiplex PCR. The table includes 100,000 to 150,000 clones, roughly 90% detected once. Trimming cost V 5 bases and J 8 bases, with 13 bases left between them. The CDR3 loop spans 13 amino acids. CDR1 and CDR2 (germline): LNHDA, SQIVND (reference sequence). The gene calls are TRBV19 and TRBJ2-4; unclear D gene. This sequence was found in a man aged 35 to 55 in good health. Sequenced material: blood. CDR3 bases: TGTGCCAGTAGTTACGAAGGGATGGACATTCAGTACTTC. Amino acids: CASSYEGMDIQYF.